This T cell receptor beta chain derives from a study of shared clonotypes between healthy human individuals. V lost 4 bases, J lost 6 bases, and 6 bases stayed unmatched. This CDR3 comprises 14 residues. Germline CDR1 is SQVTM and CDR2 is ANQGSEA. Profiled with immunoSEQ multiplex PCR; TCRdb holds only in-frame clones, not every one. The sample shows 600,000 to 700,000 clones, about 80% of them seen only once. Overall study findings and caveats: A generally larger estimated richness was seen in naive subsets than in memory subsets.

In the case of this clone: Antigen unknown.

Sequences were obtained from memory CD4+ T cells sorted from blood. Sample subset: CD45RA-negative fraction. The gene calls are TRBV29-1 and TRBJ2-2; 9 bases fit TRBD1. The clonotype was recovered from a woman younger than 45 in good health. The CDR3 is CSVAAWTGAGELFF. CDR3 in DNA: TGCAGCGTTGCGGCTTGGACAGGGGCCGGGGAGCTGTTTTTT.